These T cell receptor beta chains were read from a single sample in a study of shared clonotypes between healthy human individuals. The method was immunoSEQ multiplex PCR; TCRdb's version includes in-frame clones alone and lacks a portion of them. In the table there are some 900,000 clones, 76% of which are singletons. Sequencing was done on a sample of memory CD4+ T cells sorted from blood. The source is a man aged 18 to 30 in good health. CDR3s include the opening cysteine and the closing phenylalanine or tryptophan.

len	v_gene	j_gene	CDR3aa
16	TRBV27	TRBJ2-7	CASSLPPMSAESEQYF
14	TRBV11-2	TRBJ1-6	CASSLDRVNSPLHF
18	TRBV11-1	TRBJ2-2	CASSFITYKEGDNGELFF
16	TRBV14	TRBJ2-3	CASSQARFTFTDTQYF
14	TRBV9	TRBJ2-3	CASSPRILLDTQYF
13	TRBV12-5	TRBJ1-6	CASAAAGGSPLHF
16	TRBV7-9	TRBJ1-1	CASSARGSAINTEAFF
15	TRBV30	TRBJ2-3	CAWSKLAASTDTQYF
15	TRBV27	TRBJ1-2	CASSYTQQGARGYTF
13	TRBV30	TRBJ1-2	CAWSVPPERGYTF
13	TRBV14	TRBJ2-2	CASSQELAGELFF
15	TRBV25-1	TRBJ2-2	CASTMTGVDTGELFF
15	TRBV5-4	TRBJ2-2	CASSFRQGNTGELFF
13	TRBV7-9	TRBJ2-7	CASSLDSSYEQYF
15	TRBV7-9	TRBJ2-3	CASSSRGTLGDTQYF
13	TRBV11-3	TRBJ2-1	CASSLGPDNEQFF
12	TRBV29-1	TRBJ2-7	CSVEGTDYEQYF
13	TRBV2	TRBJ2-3	CASNWVYTDTQYF
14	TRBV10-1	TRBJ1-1	CASSAGGGRTEAFF
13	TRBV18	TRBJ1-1	CASSPERDTEAFF
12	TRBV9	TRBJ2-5	CASSPLGETQYF
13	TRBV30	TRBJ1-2	CAWSVTWNYGYTF
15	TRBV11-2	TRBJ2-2	CASSRGTLNTGELFF
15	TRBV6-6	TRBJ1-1	CASRPPRTGETEAFF
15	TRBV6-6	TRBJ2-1	CASSPGTSGSNEQFF
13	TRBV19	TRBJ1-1	CATEGQGLTEAFF
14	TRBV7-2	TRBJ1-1	CASSLALGKAEAFF
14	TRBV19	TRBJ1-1	CASNSRDRRFEAFF
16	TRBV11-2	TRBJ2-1	CASSTPGLAGGYEQFF
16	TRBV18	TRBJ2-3	CASSGRQGVREDTQYF
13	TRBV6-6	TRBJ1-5	CASKRTENQPQHF
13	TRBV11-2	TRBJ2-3	CASSPLWGGTQYF